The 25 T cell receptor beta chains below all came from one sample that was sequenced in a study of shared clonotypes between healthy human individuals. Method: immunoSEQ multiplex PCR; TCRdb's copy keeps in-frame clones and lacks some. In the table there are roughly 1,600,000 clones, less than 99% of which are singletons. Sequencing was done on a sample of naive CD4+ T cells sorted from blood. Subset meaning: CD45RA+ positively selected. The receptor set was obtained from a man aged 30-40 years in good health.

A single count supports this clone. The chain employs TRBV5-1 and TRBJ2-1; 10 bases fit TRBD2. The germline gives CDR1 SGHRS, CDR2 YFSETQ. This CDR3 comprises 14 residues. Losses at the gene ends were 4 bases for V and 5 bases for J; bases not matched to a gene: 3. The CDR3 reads CASSRTSGDNEQFF. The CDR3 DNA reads TGCGCCAGCAGCCGGACTAGCGGAGACAATGAGCAGTTCTTC.

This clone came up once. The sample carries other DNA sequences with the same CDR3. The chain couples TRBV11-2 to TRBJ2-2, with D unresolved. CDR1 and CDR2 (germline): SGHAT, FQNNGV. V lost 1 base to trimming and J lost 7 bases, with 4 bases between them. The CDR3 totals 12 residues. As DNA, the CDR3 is TGTGCCAGCAGCTTAGCGAGCGGGGAGCTGTTTTTT. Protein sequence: CASSLASGELFF.

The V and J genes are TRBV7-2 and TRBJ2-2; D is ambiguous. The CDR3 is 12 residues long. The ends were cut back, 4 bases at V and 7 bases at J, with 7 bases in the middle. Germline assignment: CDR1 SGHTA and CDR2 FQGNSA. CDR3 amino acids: CASSSDVGELFF. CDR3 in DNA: TGTGCCAGCAGCTCGGACGTCGGGGAGCTGTTTTTT.

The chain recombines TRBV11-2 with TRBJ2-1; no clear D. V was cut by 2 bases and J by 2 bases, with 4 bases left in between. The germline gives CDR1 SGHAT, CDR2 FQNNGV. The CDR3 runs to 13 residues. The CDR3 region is CASSLSPYNEQFF. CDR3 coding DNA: TGTGCCAGCAGCTTAAGTCCCTACAATGAGCAGTTCTTC.

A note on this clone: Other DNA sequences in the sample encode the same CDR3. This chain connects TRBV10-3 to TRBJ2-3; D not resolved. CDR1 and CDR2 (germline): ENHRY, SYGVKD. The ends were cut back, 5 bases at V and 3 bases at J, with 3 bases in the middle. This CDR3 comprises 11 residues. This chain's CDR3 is CAISRTDTQYF. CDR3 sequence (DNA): TGTGCCATCAGTCGGACAGATACGCAGTATTTT.

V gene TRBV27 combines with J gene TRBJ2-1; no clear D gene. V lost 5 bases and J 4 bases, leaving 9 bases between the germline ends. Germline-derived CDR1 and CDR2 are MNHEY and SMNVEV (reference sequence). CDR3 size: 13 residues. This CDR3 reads CASSPHPYNEQFF. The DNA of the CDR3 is TGTGCCAGCAGTCCCCACCCTTACAATGAGCAGTTCTTC.

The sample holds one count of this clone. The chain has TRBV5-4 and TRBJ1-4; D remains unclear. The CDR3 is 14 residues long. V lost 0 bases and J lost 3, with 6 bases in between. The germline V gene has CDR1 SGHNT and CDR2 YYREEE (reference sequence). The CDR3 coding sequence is TGTGCCAGCAGCTTGGGTGGGGCTAATGAAAAACTGTTTTTT. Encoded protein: CASSLGGANEKLFF. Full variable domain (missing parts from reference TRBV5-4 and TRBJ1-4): ETGVTQSPTHLIKTRGQQVTLRCSSQSGHNTVSWYQQALGQGPQFIFQYYREEENGRGNFPPRFSGLQFPNYSSELNVNALELDDSALYLCASSLGGANEKLFFGSGTQLSVL.

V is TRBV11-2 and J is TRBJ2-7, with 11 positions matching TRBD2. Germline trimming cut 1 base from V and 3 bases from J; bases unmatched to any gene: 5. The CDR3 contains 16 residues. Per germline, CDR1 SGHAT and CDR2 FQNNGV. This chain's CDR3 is CASSLGPGTSGYEQYF. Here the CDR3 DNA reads TGTGCCAGCAGCTTAGGGCCCGGGACTAGCGGCTACGAGCAGTACTTC.

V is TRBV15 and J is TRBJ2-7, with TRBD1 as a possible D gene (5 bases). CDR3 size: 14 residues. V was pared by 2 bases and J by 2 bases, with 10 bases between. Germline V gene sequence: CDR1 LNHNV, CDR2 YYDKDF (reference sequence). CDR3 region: CATSRLTVTYEQYF. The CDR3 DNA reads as TGTGCCACCAGCAGATTGACAGTAACCTACGAGCAGTACTTC.

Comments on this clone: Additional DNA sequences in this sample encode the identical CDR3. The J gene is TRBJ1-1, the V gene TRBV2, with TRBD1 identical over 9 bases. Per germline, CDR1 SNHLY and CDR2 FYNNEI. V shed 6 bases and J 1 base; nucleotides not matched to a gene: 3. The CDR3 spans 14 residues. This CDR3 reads CASSLQGANTEAFF. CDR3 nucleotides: TGTGCCAGCAGCTTACAGGGGGCGAACACTGAAGCTTTCTTT.

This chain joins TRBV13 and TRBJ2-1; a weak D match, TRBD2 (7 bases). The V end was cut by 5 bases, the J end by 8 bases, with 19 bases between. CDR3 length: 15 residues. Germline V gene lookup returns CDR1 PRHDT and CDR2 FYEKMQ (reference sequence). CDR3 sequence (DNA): TGTGCCAGCAGCCCTAGGGGGAGGGCCTTCTATGAGCAGTTCTTC. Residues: CASSPRGRAFYEQFF.

CDR3 amino acids: CASSRDQFYEQYF. In DNA, the CDR3 is TGTGCCAGCTCCCGGGACCAGTTCTACGAGCAGTACTTC. The rearrangement uses TRBV19 and TRBJ2-7, with D perhaps assigned TRBD1 or TRBD2 (5 bases each). This CDR3 region has 13 residues. Trimming removed 9 bases at V and 3 bases at J, with 15 bases between. CDR1 and CDR2 from the germline V gene are LNHDA and SQIVND (reference sequence).

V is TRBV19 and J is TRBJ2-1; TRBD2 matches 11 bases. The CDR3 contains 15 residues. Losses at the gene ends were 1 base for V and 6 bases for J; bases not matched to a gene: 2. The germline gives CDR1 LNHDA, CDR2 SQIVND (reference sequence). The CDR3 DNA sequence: TGTGCCAGTAGTATAGTAGGGACTAGCGGCAATGAGCAGTTCTTC. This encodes CASSIVGTSGNEQFF.

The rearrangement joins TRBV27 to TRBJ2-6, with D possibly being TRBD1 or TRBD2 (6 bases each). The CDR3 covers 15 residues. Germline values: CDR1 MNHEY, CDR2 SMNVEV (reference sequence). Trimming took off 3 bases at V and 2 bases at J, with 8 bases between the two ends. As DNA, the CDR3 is TGTGCCAGCAGTTTGGGGGGCCCTGGGGCCAACGTCCTGACTTTC. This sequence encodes CASSLGGPGANVLTF.

CDR3 in amino acids: CSVQIRDTEAFF. The CDR3 nucleotides read TGCAGCGTCCAGATCAGGGACACTGAAGCTTTCTTT. The chain links TRBV29-1 to TRBJ1-1; the D gene is possibly TRBD1 (5 bases). There are 12 residues in the CDR3. V lost 6 bases, J lost 3 bases, and 11 bases lay in between. Looked up from germline, CDR1 is SQVTM and CDR2 is ANQGSEA.

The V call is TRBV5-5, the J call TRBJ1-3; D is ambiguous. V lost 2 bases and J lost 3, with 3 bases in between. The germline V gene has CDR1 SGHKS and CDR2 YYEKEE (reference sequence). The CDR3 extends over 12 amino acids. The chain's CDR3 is CASSLVGNTIYF. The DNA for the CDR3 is TGTGCCAGCAGCTTAGTTGGAAACACCATATATTTT.

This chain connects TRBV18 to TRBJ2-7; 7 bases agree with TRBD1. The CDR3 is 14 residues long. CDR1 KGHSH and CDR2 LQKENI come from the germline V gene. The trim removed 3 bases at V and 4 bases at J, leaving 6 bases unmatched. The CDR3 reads CASSPDRDAYEQYF. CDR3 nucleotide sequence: TGTGCCAGCTCACCTGACAGGGACGCATACGAGCAGTACTTC. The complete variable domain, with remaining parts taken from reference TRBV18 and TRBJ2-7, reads NAGVMQNPRHLVRRRGQEARLRCSPMKGHSHVYWYRQLPEEGLKFMVYLQKENIIDESGMPKERFSAEFPKEGPSILRIQQVVRGDSAAYFCASSPDRDAYEQYFGPGTRLTVT.

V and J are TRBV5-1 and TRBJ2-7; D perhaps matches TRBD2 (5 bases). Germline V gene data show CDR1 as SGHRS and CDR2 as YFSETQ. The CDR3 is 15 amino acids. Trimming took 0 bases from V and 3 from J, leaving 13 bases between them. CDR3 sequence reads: CASSLALTSGYEQYF. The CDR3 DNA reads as TGCGCCAGCAGCTTGGCCTTGACCAGCGGCTACGAGCAGTACTTC.

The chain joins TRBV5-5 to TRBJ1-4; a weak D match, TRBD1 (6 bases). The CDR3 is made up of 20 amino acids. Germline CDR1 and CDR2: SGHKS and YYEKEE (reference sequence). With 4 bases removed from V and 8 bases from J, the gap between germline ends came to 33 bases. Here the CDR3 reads CASSSWGALVQQGEGEKLFF. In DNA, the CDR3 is TGTGCCAGCAGCAGTTGGGGGGCGCTTGTACAACAGGGAGAAGGAGAAAAACTGTTTTTT.

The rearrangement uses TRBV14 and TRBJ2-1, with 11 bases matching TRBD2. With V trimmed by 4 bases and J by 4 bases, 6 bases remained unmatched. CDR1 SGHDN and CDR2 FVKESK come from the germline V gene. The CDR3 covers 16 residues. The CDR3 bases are TGTGCCAGCAGCCTGGGGACTAGCGGAGTTTACAATGAGCAGTTCTTC. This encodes CASSLGTSGVYNEQFF.

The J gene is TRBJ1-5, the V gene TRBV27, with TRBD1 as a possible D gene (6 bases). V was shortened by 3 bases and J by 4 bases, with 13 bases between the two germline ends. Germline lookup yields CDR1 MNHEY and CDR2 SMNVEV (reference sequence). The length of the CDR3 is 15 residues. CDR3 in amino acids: CASSFAGAGNQPQHF. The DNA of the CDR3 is TGTGCCAGCAGTTTCGCGGGGGCGGGTAATCAGCCCCAGCATTTT.

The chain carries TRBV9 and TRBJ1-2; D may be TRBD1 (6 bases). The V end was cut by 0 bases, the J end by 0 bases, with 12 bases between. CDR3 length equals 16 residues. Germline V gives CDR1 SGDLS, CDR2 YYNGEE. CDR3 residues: CASSVAGDRTNYGYTF. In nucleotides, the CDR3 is TGTGCCAGCAGCGTAGCCGGTGACAGGACTAACTATGGCTACACCTTC.

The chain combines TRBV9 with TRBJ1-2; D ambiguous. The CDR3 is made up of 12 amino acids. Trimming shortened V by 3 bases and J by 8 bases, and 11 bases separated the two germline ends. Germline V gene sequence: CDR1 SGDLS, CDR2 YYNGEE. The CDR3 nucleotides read TGTGCCAGCAGCGCAGTACAAAGGGGCTACACCTTC. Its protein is CASSAVQRGYTF. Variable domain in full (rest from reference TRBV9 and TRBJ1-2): DSGVTQTPKHLITATGQRVTLRCSPRSGDLSVYWYQQSLDQGLQFLIQYYNGEERAKGNILERFSAQQFPDLHSELNLSSLELGDSALYFCASSAVQRGYTFGSGTRLTVV.

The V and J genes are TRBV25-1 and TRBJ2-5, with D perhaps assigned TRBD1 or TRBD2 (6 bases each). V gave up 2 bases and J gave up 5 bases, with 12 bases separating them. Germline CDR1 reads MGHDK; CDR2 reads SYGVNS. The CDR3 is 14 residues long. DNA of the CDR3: TGTGCCAGCAGTGAAAACGGGGGCAGGGAGACCCAGTACTTC. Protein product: CASSENGGRETQYF.

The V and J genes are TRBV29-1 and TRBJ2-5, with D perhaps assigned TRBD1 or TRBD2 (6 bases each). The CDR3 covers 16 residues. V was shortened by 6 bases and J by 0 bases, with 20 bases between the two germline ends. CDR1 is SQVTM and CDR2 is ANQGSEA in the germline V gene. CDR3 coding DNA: TGCAGCGTCGCGGGGTCCTCCGGGACACACCAAGAGACCCAGTACTTC. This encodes CSVAGSSGTHQETQYF.